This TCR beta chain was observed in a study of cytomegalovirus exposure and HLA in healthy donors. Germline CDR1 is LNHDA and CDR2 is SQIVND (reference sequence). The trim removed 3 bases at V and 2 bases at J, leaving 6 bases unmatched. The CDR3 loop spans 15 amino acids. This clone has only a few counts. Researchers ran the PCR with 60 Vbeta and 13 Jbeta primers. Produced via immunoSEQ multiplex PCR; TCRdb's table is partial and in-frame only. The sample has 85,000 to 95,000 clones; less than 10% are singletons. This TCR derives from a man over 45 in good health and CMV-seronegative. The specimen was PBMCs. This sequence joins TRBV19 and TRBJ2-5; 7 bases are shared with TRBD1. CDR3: CASSIGTEFQETQYF. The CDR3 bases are TGTGCCAGTAGTATCGGGACAGAATTTCAAGAGACCCAGTACTTC.